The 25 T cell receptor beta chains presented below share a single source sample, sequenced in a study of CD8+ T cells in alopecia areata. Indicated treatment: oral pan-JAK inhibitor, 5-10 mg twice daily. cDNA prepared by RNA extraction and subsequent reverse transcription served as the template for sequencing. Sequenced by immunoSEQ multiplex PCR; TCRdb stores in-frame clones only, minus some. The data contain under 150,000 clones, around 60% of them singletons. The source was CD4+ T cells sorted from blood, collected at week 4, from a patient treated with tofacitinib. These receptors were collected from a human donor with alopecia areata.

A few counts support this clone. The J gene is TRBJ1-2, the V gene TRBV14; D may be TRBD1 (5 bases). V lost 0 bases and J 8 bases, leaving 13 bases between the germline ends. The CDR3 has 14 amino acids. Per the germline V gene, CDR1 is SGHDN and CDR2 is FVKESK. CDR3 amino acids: CASSQDLQGIGYTF. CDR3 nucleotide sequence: TGTGCCAGCAGCCAAGATCTTCAGGGAATAGGCTACACCTTC.

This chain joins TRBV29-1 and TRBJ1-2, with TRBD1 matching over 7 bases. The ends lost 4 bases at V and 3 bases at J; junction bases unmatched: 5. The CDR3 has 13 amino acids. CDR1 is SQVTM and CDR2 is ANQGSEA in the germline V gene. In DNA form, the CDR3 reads TGCAGCGTTGGGCGACAGGGCCACTATGGCTACACCTTC. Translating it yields CSVGRQGHYGYTF.

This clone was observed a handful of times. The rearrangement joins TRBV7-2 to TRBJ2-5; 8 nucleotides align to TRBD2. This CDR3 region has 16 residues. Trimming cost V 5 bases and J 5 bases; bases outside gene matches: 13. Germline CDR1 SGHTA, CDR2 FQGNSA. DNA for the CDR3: TGTGCCAGCAGCCTAAGCTTAGCGGGGCGGCAGGAGACCCAGTACTTC. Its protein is CASSLSLAGRQETQYF.

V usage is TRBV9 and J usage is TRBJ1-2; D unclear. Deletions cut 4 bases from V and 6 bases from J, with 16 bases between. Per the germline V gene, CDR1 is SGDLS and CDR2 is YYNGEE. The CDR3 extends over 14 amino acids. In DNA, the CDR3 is TGTGCCAGCAGCCCCCTTCGTGGTGGGAATGGCTACACCTTC. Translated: CASSPLRGGNGYTF.

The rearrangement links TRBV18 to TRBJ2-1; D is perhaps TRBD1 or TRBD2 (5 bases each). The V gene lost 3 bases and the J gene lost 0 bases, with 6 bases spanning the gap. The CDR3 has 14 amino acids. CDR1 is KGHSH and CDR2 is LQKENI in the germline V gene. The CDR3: CASSPGVSYNEQFF. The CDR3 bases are TGTGCCAGCTCACCGGGGGTCTCCTACAATGAGCAGTTCTTC.

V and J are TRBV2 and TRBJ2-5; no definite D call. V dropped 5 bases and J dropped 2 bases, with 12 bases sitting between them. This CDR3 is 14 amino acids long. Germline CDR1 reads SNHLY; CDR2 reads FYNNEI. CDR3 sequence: CASSISSLQETQYF. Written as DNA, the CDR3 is TGTGCCAGCAGTATCAGTAGTTTACAAGAGACCCAGTACTTC.

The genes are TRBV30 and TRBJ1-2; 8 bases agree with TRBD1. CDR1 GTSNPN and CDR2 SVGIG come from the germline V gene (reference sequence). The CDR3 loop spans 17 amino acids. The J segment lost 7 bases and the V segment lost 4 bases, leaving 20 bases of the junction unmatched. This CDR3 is CAWTIGAGGVIASGYTF. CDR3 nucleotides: TGTGCCTGGACAATTGGGGCAGGGGGCGTTATTGCTTCTGGCTACACCTTC.

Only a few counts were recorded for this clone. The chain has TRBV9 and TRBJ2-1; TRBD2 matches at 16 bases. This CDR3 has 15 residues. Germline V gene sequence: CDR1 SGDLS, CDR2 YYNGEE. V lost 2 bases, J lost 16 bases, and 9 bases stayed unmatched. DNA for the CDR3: TGTGCCAGCAGCGTCGGGACTAGCGGGAGGGCCGGGCTTTTCTTC. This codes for CASSVGTSGRAGLFF.

The DNA for the CDR3 is TGCAGCGTGGGGGGGACAGGGAGACCCACTGAAGCTTTCTTT. It codes for CSVGGTGRPTEAFF. The chain recombines TRBV29-1 with TRBJ1-1; the match to TRBD1 covers 9 bases. Per the germline V gene, CDR1 is SQVTM and CDR2 is ANQGSEA. V lost 6 bases to trimming and J lost 4 bases; unmatched junction nucleotides: 9. This CDR3 has 14 amino acids.

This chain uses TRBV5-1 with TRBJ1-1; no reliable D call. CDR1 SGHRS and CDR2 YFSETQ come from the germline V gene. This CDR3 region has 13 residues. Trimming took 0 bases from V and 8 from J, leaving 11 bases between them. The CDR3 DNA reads TGCGCCAGCAGCTTGGATTGGGGAAAAGAAGCTTTCTTT. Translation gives CASSLDWGKEAFF.

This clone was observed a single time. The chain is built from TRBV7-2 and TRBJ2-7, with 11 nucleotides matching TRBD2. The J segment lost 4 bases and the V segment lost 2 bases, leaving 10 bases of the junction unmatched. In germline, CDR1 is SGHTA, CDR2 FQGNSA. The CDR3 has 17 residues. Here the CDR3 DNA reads TGTGCCAGCAGCTTACACCAACCTAGCGGGAGGAGGTACGAGCAGTACTTC. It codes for CASSLHQPSGRRYEQYF.

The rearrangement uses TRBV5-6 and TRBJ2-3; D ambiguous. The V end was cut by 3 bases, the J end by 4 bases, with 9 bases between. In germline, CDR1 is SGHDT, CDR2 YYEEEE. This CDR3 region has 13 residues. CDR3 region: CASSSGPPDTQYF. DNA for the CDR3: TGTGCCAGCAGCTCCGGCCCACCAGATACGCAGTATTTT.

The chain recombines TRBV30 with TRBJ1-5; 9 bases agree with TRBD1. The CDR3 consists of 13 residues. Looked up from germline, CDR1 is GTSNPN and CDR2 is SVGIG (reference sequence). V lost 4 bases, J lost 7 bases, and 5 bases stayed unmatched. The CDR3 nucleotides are TGTGCCTGGAAACAGGGGGCCGGGCAGCCCCAGCATTTT. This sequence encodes CAWKQGAGQPQHF. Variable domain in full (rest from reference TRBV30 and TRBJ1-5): SQTIHQWPATLVQPVGSPLSLECTVEGTSNPNLYWYRQAAGRGLQLLFYSVGIGQISSEVPQNLSASRPQDRQFILSSKKLLLSDSGFYLCAWKQGAGQPQHFGDGTRLSIL.

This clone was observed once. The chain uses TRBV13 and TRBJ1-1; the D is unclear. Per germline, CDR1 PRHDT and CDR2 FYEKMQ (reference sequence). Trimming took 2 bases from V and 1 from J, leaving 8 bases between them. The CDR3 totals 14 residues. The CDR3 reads CASSLSGPNTEAFF. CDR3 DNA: TGTGCCAGCAGCTTATCCGGGCCGAACACTGAAGCTTTCTTT. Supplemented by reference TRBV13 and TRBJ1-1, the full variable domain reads AAGVIQSPRHLIKEKRETATLKCYPIPRHDTVYWYQQGPGQDPQFLISFYEKMQSDKGSIPDRFSAQQFSDYHSELNMSSLELGDSALYFCASSLSGPNTEAFFGQGTRLTVV.

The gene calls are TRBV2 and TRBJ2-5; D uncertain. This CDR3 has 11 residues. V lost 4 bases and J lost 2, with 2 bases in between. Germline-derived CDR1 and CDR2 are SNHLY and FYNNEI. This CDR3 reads CASSGQETQYF. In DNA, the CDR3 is TGTGCCAGCAGTGGACAAGAGACCCAGTACTTC.

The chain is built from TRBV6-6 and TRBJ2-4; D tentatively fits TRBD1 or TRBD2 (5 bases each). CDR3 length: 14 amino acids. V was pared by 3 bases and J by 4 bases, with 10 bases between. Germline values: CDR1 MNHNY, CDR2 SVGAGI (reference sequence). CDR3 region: CASSYRDGKNIQYF. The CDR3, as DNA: TGTGCCAGCAGTTATCGGGACGGAAAAAACATTCAGTACTTC.

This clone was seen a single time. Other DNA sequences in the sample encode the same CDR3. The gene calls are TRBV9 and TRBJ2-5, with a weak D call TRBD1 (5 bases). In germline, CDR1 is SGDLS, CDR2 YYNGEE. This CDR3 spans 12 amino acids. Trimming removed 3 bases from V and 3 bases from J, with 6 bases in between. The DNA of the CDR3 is TGTGCCAGCAGCGCCAGGGAAGAGACCCAGTACTTC. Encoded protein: CASSAREETQYF. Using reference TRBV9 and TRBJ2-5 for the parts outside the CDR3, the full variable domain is DSGVTQTPKHLITATGQRVTLRCSPRSGDLSVYWYQQSLDQGLQFLIQYYNGEERAKGNILERFSAQQFPDLHSELNLSSLELGDSALYFCASSAREETQYFGPGTRLLVL.

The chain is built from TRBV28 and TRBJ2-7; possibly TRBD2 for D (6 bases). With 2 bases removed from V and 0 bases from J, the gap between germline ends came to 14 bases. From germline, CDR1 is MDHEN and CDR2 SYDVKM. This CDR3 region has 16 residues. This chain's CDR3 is CASSLDQGGGSYEQYF. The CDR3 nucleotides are TGTGCCAGCAGTTTAGATCAGGGAGGTGGCTCCTACGAGCAGTACTTC.

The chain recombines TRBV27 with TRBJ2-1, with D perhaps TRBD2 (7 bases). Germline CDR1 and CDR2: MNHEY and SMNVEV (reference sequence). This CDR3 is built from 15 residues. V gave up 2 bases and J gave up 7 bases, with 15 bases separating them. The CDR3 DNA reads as TGTGCCAGCAGTTTAATGGGGGGGGCAGGAAATGAGCAGTTCTTC. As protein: CASSLMGGAGNEQFF.

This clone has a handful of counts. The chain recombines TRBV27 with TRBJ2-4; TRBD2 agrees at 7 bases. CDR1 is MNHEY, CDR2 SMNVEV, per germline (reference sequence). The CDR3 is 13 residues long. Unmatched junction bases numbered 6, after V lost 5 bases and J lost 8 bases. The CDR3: CASSPRGGDIQYF. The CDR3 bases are TGTGCCAGCAGTCCTCGGGGAGGGGACATTCAGTACTTC.

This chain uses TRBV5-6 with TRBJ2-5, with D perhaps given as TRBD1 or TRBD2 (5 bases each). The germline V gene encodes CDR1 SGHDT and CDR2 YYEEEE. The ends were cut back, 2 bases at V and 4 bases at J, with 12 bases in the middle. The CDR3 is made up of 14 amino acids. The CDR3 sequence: CASSLPGRGETQYF. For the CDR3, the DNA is TGTGCCAGCAGCTTACCGGGAAGGGGAGAGACCCAGTACTTC. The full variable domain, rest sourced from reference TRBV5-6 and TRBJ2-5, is DAGVTQSPTHLIKTRGQQVTLRCSPKSGHDTVSWYQQALGQGPQFIFQYYEEEERQRGNFPDRFSGHQFPNYSSELNVNALLLGDSALYLCASSLPGRGETQYFGPGTRLLVL.

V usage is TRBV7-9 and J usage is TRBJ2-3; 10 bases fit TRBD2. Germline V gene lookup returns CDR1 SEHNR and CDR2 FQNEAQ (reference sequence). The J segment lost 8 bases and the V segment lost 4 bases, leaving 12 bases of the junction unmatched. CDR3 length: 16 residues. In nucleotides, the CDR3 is TGTGCCAGCAGCTCCCGGACTAGCGGATATGGCGGTACGCAGTATTTT. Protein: CASSSRTSGYGGTQYF.

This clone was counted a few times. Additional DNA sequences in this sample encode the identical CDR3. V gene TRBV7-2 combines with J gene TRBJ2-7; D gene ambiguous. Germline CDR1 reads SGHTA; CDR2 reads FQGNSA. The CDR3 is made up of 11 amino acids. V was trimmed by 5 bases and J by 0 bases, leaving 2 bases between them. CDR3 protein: CASSPSYEQYF. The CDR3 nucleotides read TGTGCCAGCAGCCCCTCCTACGAGCAGTACTTC.

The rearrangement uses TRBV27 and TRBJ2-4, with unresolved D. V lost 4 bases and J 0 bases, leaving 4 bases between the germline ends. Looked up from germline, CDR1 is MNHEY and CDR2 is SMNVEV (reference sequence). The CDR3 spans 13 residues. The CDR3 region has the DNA TGTGCCAGCAGTTGGACAGCCAAAAACATTCAGTACTTC. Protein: CASSWTAKNIQYF.

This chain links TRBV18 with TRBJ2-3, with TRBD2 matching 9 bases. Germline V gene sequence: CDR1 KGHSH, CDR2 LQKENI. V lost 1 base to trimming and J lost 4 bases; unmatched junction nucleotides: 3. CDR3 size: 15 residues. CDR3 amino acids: CASSPLAGASDTQYF. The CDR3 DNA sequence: TGTGCCAGCTCACCACTAGCGGGGGCGTCAGATACGCAGTATTTT.